Here is one T cell receptor (beta chain) with its context. Its target is not known. This sample was included in a study of identical twins. Broader study findings: Cord blood beta clonotypes that were abundant carried fewer insertions, and memory repertoires showed no such trend. Conclusions were based on cross-sectional statistical analysis, without following the same donors.

Germline CDR1 is MNHEY and CDR2 is SVGEGT. This CDR3 comprises 13 residues. V was shortened by 5 bases and J by 3 bases, with 11 bases between the two germline ends. From the 5' RACE reads, TCRdb called clonotypes with MiXCR, one entry per CDR3 protein. The sample contains 1.5 million or so distinct CDR3 sequences, 25% to 35% of which appear only once. The source material was cord blood. The clonotype originates from a newborn girl in good health. The chain carries TRBV6-2 or TRBV6-3 and TRBJ2-7, with D maybe TRBD1 (5 bases). The CDR3: CASSPYDSYEQYF. CDR3 sequence (DNA): TGTGCCAGCAGTCCCTATGACAGCTACGAGCAGTACTTC.